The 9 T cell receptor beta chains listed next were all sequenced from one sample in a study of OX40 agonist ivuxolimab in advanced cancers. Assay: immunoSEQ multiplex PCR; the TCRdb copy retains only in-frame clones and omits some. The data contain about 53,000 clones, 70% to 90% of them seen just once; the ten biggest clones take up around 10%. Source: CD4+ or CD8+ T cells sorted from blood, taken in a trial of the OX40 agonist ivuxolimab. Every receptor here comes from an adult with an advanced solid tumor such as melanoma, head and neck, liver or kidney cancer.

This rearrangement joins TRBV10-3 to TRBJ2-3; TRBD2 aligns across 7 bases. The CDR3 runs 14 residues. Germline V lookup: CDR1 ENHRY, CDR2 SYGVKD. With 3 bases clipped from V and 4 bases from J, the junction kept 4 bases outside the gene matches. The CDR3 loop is CAISEGLAADTQYF. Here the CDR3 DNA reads TGTGCCATCAGTGAAGGGCTAGCGGCAGATACGCAGTATTTT.

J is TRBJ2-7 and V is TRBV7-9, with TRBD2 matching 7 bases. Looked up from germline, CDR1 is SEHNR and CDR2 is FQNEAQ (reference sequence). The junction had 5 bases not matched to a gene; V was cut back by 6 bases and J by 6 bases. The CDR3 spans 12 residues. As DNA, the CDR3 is TGTGCCAGCAGTCCGCCGGGGGGCGAGCAGTACTTC. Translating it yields CASSPPGGEQYF.

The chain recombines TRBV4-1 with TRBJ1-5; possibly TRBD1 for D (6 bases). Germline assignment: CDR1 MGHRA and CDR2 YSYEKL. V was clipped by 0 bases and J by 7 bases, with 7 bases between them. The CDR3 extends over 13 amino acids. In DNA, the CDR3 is TGCGCCAGCAGCCAAGAAGGGGGACAGCCCCAGCATTTT. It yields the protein CASSQEGGQPQHF.

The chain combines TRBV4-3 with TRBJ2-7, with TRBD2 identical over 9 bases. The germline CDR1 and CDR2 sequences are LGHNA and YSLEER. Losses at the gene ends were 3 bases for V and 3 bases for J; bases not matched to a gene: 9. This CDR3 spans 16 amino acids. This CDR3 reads CASSHTVGREGYEQYF. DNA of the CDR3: TGCGCCAGCAGCCATACGGTCGGGCGGGAGGGCTACGAGCAGTACTTC.

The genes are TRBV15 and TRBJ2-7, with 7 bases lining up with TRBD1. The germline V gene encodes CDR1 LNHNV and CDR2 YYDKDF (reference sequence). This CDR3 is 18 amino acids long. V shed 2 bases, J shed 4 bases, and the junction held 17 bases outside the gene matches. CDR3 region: CATSRWDGAGTVPYEQYV. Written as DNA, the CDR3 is TGTGCCACCAGCAGATGGGATGGAGCCGGGACAGTACCTTACGAGCAGTACGTC.

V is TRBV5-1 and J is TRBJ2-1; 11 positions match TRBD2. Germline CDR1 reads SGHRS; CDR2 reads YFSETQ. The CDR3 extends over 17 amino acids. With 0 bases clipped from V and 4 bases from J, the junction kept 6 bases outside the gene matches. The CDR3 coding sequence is TGCGCCAGCAGCTTGGGGACTAGCGGGCCACCATACAATGAGCAGTTCTTC. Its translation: CASSLGTSGPPYNEQFF.

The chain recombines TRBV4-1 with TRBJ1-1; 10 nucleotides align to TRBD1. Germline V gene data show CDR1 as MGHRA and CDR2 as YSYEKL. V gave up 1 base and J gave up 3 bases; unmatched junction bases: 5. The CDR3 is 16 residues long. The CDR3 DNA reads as TGCGCCAGCAGCCAAGCAACCGGGACAGGGGACACTGAAGCTTTCTTT. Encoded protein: CASSQATGTGDTEAFF.

The CDR3 loop is CASSSTGGFMDEQFF. The CDR3 coding sequence is TGTGCCAGTAGTTCTACAGGGGGCTTTATGGATGAGCAGTTCTTC. The genes are TRBV19 and TRBJ2-1, with TRBD1 matching over 9 bases. The CDR3 consists of 15 residues. Per germline, CDR1 LNHDA and CDR2 SQIVND (reference sequence). V gave up 5 bases and J gave up 8 bases; unmatched junction bases: 10.

CDR3 coding DNA: TGTGCCAGCAGTTTATGGGGCTTGGGGAGGGTCGACACTGAAGCTTTCTTT. It translates to CASSLWGLGRVDTEAFF. The rearrangement uses TRBV27 and TRBJ1-1, with D possibly TRBD1 on 5 matching bases. CDR1 and CDR2 (germline): MNHEY, SMNVEV (reference sequence). V was clipped by 1 base and J by 3 bases, with 18 bases between them. The CDR3 spans 17 residues.